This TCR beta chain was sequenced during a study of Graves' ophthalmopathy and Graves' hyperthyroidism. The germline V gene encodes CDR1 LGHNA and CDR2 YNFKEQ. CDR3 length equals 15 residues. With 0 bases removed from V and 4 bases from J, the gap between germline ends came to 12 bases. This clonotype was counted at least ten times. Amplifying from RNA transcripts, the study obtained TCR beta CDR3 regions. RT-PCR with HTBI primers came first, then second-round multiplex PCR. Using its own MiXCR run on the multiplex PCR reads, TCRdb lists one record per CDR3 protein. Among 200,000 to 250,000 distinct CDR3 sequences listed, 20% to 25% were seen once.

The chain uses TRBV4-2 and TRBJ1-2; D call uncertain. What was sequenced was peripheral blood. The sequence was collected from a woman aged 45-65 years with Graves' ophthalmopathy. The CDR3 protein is CASSQDLSSAYGYTF. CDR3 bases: TGTGCCAGCAGCCAAGATTTATCCAGTGCCTATGGCTACACCTTC.